The clone carrying this T cell receptor beta chain was seen once. Its specificity is unknown. The V and J ends lost 3 bases and 3 bases, in that order; junction bases with no gene match: 5. Germline values: CDR1 ENHRY, CDR2 SYGVKD. CDR3 length: 16 residues. The repertoire was sequenced with immunoSEQ multiplex PCR; TCRdb's copy has only in-frame clones and lacks some. The data hold 90,000 to 120,000 clones, with under 95% observed a single time. This entry belongs to a study of OX40 agonist ivuxolimab in advanced cancers. Study-wide results and limits: Partly responding patients at 0.1-3.0 mg/kg showed some of the smallest clonal expansion. Expanded peripheral T cell antigen specificity was not determined. Both CD4+ and CD8+ T cell populations in blood had undergone clonal expansion by week 6 at 0.1 to 3.0 mg/kg.

The V and J genes are TRBV10-3 and TRBJ2-3; 11 nucleotides match TRBD2. The sample consisted of CD4+ or CD8+ T cells sorted from blood, taken in a trial of the OX40 agonist ivuxolimab. This receptor was taken from an adult with an advanced solid tumor such as melanoma, head and neck, liver or kidney cancer. CDR3 loop: CAISDPTSGSTDTQYF. The DNA for the CDR3 is TGTGCCATCAGTGACCCAACTAGCGGGAGTACAGATACGCAGTATTTT.